Following are 22 T cell receptor beta chains from one sample sequenced in a study of T cell repertoires in cytomegalovirus infection (dated by TCRdb to the late 2010s). Per the publication, the treatment or condition label means: in vitro stimulation with specific CMV peptide epitopes to enrich CMV-specific T cells. What these receptors recognize is not known. Sequencing used an Illumina HiSeq 1500. The public sequencing data were trimmed at Q25 with fastp and processed into clonotypes with MiXCR by TCRdb, which kept only in-frame beta chains. Every entry covers one CDR3 protein and lists the most common genes and DNA from its rows. The sample table lists some 940,000 distinct CDR3 sequences, around 29% of them with a count of one. Jointly, the top ten make up about 14% of the sample. Sequenced here: cultured CD8+ T cells from PBMCs, sampled from culture after CMV antigen stimulation. The source of these receptors is a human donor in good health (CMV status not recorded). Some clones in this sample may be carry-over from other donors' samples.

This clonotype appeared a few times. The chain employs TRBV2 and TRBJ1-2; D is perhaps TRBD1 (5 bases). V was cut by 5 bases and J by 9 bases, with 22 bases left in between. Germline loops: CDR1 SNHLY, CDR2 FYNNEI. CDR3 length: 15 residues. The CDR3 is CASSKRWDGVWSYTF. The CDR3 nucleotides read TGTGCCAGCAGTAAAAGGTGGGACGGAGTATGGAGCTACACCTTC.

The CDR3 DNA reads as TGTGCCAGCAGTTACGCAGGACTGAGCTCTGGAAACACCATATATTTT. This sequence encodes CASSYAGLSSGNTIYF. The chain links TRBV6-5 to TRBJ1-3; D unresolved. V shed 2 bases and J shed 0 bases, with 11 bases lying between them. The length of the CDR3 is 16 residues. Germline-derived CDR1 and CDR2 are MNHEY and SVGAGI.

The chain uses TRBV28 and TRBJ2-7; D may match TRBD1 or TRBD2 (5 bases each). Between the trimmed V and J ends, which lost 2 bases and 3 bases, there was a span of 8 bases. The length of the CDR3 is 13 residues. Germline V gives CDR1 MDHEN, CDR2 SYDVKM. CDR3 residues: CASSLEGIYEQYV. In DNA, the CDR3 is TGTGCCAGCAGTTTAGAGGGGATCTACGAGCAGTACGTC.

This clonotype was counted a few times. V gene TRBV12-3 or TRBV12-4 combines with J gene TRBJ1-1; 7 positions agree with TRBD1. Unmatched junction bases numbered 5, after V lost 6 bases and J lost 7 bases. The CDR3 runs to 12 residues. The CDR3 coding sequence is TGTGCCAGCAGCTATTGGGACAGTGAAGCTTTCTTT. This sequence encodes CASSYWDSEAFF.

Remarks on this clonotype: This sequence may be a read error, since a much larger clone differs from it by one base. This CDR3 reads CASSPRPFQEAQYF. CDR3 nucleotide sequence: TGTGCCAGCAGCCCTCGGCCGTTTCAAGAGGCCCAGTACTTC. The J gene is TRBJ2-5, the V gene TRBV7-6; no clear D gene. This CDR3 comprises 14 residues. Per germline, CDR1 SGHVS and CDR2 FNYEAQ.

This rearrangement joins TRBV6-1 to TRBJ2-7; TRBD1 is a possible D gene (6 bases). Germline assignment: CDR1 MNHNS and CDR2 SASEGT. V shed 10 bases and J shed 0 bases, with 13 bases lying between them. This CDR3 has 13 residues. The CDR3 is CATRGGSSYEQYV. CDR3 bases: TGTGCCACCCGAGGGGGAAGCTCCTACGAGCAGTACGTC.

This clonotype was observed a few times. The V gene is TRBV7-6, the J gene TRBJ2-7, with 8 nucleotides matching TRBD1. Losses at the gene ends were 4 bases for V and 5 bases for J; bases not matched to a gene: 16. The germline gives CDR1 SGHVS, CDR2 FNYEAQ. The CDR3 consists of 17 residues. CDR3 region: CASSSPSGQGTPDEQYV. DNA of the CDR3: TGTGCCAGCAGCTCACCCAGTGGACAGGGAACCCCCGACGAGCAGTACGTC.

This clonotype was found a few times. This rearrangement joins TRBV6-1 to TRBJ1-1, with D hard to call. Trimming cost V 0 bases and J 0 bases, with 8 bases left between them. The V gene's germline CDR1 is MNHNS and CDR2 SASEGT. The CDR3 covers 15 residues. Here the CDR3 DNA reads TGTGCCAGCAGTGAAGCGATGGCACTGAACACTGAAGCTTTCTTT. This translates into CASSEAMALNTEAFF.

This clonotype was detected only a few times. The chain recombines TRBV4-3 with TRBJ2-5, with 7 bases that match TRBD1. CDR3 length: 13 amino acids. From germline, CDR1 is LGHNA and CDR2 YSLEER. V trimming: 5 bases; J trimming: 4 bases; junction bases outside the gene matches: 4. CDR3 sequence (DNA): TGCGCCAGCAGCTCCGACAGGGTAGAGACCCAGTACTTC. This gives the protein CASSSDRVETQYF.

This chain links TRBV12-3 or TRBV12-4 with TRBJ2-7; 7 nucleotides align to TRBD1. The CDR3 contains 13 residues. V lost 6 bases, J lost 2 bases, and 4 bases stayed unmatched. CDR3 residues: CASSSGQPYEQYF. In DNA form, the CDR3 reads TGTGCCAGCAGCTCGGGACAGCCCTACGAGCAGTACTTC.

The chain couples TRBV12-3 or TRBV12-4 to TRBJ1-1; no clear D gene. The CDR3 covers 15 residues. Between the trimmed V and J ends, which lost 2 bases and 3 bases, there was a span of 13 bases. CDR3 region: CASSLRLGRDTEAFF. The CDR3 DNA reads as TGTGCCAGCAGTTTACGGTTAGGGAGGGACACTGAAGCTTTCTTT.

V and J are TRBV6-2 or TRBV6-3 and TRBJ1-1; D perhaps matches TRBD1 (5 bases). This CDR3 has 14 amino acids. V lost 2 bases to trimming and J lost 4 bases, with 11 bases between them. Per germline, CDR1 MNHEY and CDR2 SVGEGT. CDR3 residues: CASSYGGTGTEAFF. The CDR3 nucleotides are TGTGCCAGCAGTTACGGGGGTACGGGCACTGAAGCTTTCTTT.

V and J are TRBV27 and TRBJ1-2; D may be TRBD1 (5 bases). The CDR3 totals 14 residues. Germline-derived CDR1 and CDR2 are MNHEY and SMNVEV (reference sequence). Trimming removed 2 bases at V and 8 bases at J, with 15 bases between. DNA of the CDR3: TGTGCCAGCAGTTTAGGGTGGCAGGGAGGCGGCTACACCTTC. This gives the protein CASSLGWQGGGYTF.

The CDR3 bases are TGTGCCAGCAGCCCCGGGGGACACCTGTCTGGTGAAGCTTTCTTT. This translates into CASSPGGHLSGEAFF. The rearrangement uses TRBV5-6 and TRBJ1-1, with D maybe TRBD1 (6 bases). CDR1 is SGHDT and CDR2 is YYEEEE in the germline V gene. The CDR3 loop spans 15 amino acids. Trimming removed 4 bases from V and 7 bases from J, with 20 bases in between.

The chain has TRBV12-3 or TRBV12-4 and TRBJ1-1, with D possibly matching TRBD1 (6 bases). V lost 3 bases and J lost 0, with 14 bases in between. This CDR3 comprises 16 residues. The CDR3 bases are TGTGCCAGCAGTTTGGTCCGGGACAACCTGAACACTGAAGCTTTCTTT. Translated, it gives CASSLVRDNLNTEAFF.

The rearrangement uses TRBV28 and TRBJ1-5; D is ambiguous. V was shortened by 8 bases and J by 0 bases, with 8 bases between the two germline ends. Germline CDR1 reads MDHEN; CDR2 reads SYDVKM. CDR3 length: 13 residues. The CDR3 reads CASGAHSNQPQHF. The DNA for the CDR3 is TGTGCCAGCGGCGCTCATAGCAATCAGCCCCAGCATTTT.

This chain links TRBV5-1 with TRBJ2-5; 9 bases line up with TRBD1. CDR3 length equals 16 residues. The ends lost 4 bases at V and 5 bases at J; junction bases unmatched: 12. Looked up from germline, CDR1 is SGHRS and CDR2 is YFSETQ. The CDR3 protein is CASSVRPGQGWETQYF. The CDR3 DNA sequence: TGCGCCAGCAGCGTCCGTCCGGGACAGGGTTGGGAGACCCAGTACTTC.

The sample holds a few counts of this clonotype. The rearrangement links TRBV15 to TRBJ1-1; D possibly corresponds to TRBD1 (5 bases). Trimming removed 0 bases at V and 0 bases at J, with 11 bases between. This CDR3 spans 16 amino acids. CDR1 LNHNV and CDR2 YYDKDF come from the germline V gene (reference sequence). The CDR3 region has the DNA TGTGCCACCAGCAGAGATAGGATGGGGCTGAACACTGAAGCTTTCTTT. Protein: CATSRDRMGLNTEAFF.

There are a few counts of this clonotype. The gene calls are TRBV4-1 and TRBJ1-2; 7 bases agree with TRBD1. V trimming: 5 bases; J trimming: 4 bases; junction bases outside the gene matches: 13. This CDR3 contains 16 residues. Germline values: CDR1 MGHRA, CDR2 YSYEKL. CDR3 protein: CASSISLGTGAYGYTF. CDR3 nucleotides: TGCGCCAGCAGCATCTCACTGGGCACAGGGGCCTATGGCTACACCTTC.

This chain joins TRBV9 and TRBJ1-4; the match to TRBD1 covers 7 bases. The CDR3 contains 15 residues. Germline CDR1 is SGDLS and CDR2 is YYNGEE. The V segment lost 0 bases and the J segment 2 bases; nucleotides outside the gene matches: 1. In DNA form, the CDR3 reads TGTGCCAGCAGCGTAGGGACAGGCACTAATGAAAAACTGTTTTTT. It encodes CASSVGTGTNEKLFF.

Ten or more counts support this clonotype. This rearrangement joins TRBV3-1 to TRBJ2-5; unclear D gene. Deletions cut 1 base from V and 0 bases from J, with 6 bases between. The CDR3 spans 14 residues. From germline, CDR1 is LGHDT and CDR2 YNNKEL (reference sequence). The CDR3 region has the DNA TGTGCCAGCAGCCAAGTGCGGAACCAAGAGACCCAGTACTTC. As protein: CASSQVRNQETQYF.

The gene calls are TRBV11-2 and TRBJ2-2, with D perhaps matching TRBD1 (5 bases). Trimming pared 5 bases from V and 3 bases from J, leaving 13 bases between. This CDR3 contains 15 residues. From germline, CDR1 is SGHAT and CDR2 FQNNGV. The CDR3 sequence: CASSVLSGYTGELFF. In nucleotides, the CDR3 is TGTGCCAGCAGCGTTTTGTCAGGGTACACCGGGGAGCTGTTTTTT.